The source of this T cell receptor (beta chain) is a study of CD8 T cells in ankylosing spondylitis. The study, taken as a whole, reports: Seemingly characteristic of ankylosing spondylitis blood was a TCR beta motif consisting of roughly 8 highly homologous variants.

The CDR3 is 13 residues long. Trimming stripped 0 bases from V and 8 bases from J, with 8 bases between. CDR1 and CDR2 from the germline V gene are SGHRS and YFSETQ. This clonotype was seen ten or more times. Antigen: not known. TCRdb re-analysed the 5' RACE reads in MiXCR, keeping a single row per CDR3 protein. This sample has roughly 490,000 distinct CDR3 sequences, with about 5% found just once. The receptor was derived from a male donor with ankylosing spondylitis. This chain uses TRBV5-1 with TRBJ2-2; D perhaps matches TRBD2 (5 bases). The specimen was blood, either unsorted or a sorted T cell fraction (not recorded which). Here the CDR3 reads CASSLDWEGELFF. The DNA of the CDR3 is TGCGCCAGCAGCTTGGATTGGGAGGGGGAGCTGTTTTTT.